This T cell receptor (beta chain) was recorded in a study of blood T cell repertoires in COVID-19. Per germline, CDR1 KGHDR and CDR2 SFDVKD. Between the trimmed V and J ends, which lost 5 bases and 5 bases, there was a span of 17 bases. The CDR3 is 15 amino acids. Original processing methods: Reference gene primer amplification in the assay estimated nucleated cell counts. The table came from immunoSEQ multiplex PCR; TCRdb's copy has only in-frame clones and leaves some out. Clonal size and the V and J genes are those of that table, whereas D and trimming came from the DNA. The profile shows about 99,000 clones, more than 75% of them singletons.

The chain couples TRBV24-1 to TRBJ2-5; perhaps TRBD1 as D (5 bases). This TCR derives from a man between 60 and 75 years old with acute or convalescent COVID-19. Sequencing was carried out using peripheral blood. CDR3 sequence: CATSAVRAWGETQYF. The CDR3 nucleotides read TGTGCCACCAGTGCGGTAAGGGCTTGGGGCGAGACCCAGTACTTC.